These 21 T cell receptor beta chains originate from one sample sequenced in a study of breast tumors, draining lymph nodes, adjacent tissues. TCRdb processed the multiplex PCR reads anew with MiXCR; each CDR3 protein has one entry. The sample contains tens of thousands of distinct CDR3 sequences, over 40% of which appear only once. Sequenced material: breast tumor tissue. The receptors were sampled from a female donor with breast cancer. Some clones in this sample may be carry-over from other donors' samples.

At least ten counts were recorded for this clonotype. The gene calls are TRBV20-1 and TRBJ1-5, with D maybe TRBD1 (6 bases). There are 14 residues in the CDR3. The ends were cut back, 5 bases at V and 5 bases at J, with 16 bases in the middle. Looked up from germline, CDR1 is DFQATT and CDR2 is SNEGSKA (reference sequence). In nucleotides, the CDR3 is TGCAGTGCTCGGGGAGGGGGGGGTCATCAGCCCCAGCATTTT. It encodes CSARGGGGHQPQHF.

This clonotype was detected many times. The chain is built from TRBV7-2 and TRBJ2-7; TRBD1 aligns across 8 bases. V shed 4 bases and J 4 bases; nucleotides not matched to a gene: 9. The CDR3 is 15 amino acids. CDR1 SGHTA and CDR2 FQGNSA come from the germline V gene. The CDR3 protein is CASSSPRTGQYEQYF. As DNA, the CDR3 is TGTGCCAGCAGCTCCCCCCGGACAGGGCAATACGAGCAGTACTTC. Combining the CDR3 with reference TRBV7-2 and TRBJ2-7 gives the whole variable domain GAGVSQSPSNKVTEKGKDVELRCDPISGHTALYWYRQSLGQGLEFLIYFQGNSAPDKSGLPSDRFSAERTGGSVSTLTIQRTQQEDSAVYLCASSSPRTGQYEQYFGPGTRLTVT.

This clonotype was counted many times. A much more abundant neighbour one base away suggests this may be a read error. The chain links TRBV20-1 to TRBJ2-7; TRBD2 matches 8 bases. V lost 4 bases to trimming and J lost 6 bases; unmatched junction nucleotides: 11. CDR1 is DFQATT, CDR2 SNEGSKA, per germline (reference sequence). The length of the CDR3 is 14 residues. The CDR3 coding sequence is TGCAGTGCTACCGGCGGGAGGAGCGAATCCGAGCAGTACTTC. This gives the protein CSATGGRSESEQYF.

This clonotype was found many times. The chain joins TRBV29-1 to TRBJ2-7; a possible D gene is TRBD2 (6 bases). From germline, CDR1 is SQVTM and CDR2 ANQGSEA. The CDR3 loop spans 13 amino acids. Trimming stripped 6 bases from V and 2 bases from J, with 14 bases between. The CDR3 DNA follows: TGCAGCGTGGGTGCGGGATCTACCTACGAGCAGTACTTC. It is translated as CSVGAGSTYEQYF.

The CDR3, as DNA: TGCGCCAGCAGTGAGGCCGCACGGAGTCTATACAATGAGCAGTTCTTC. Its protein product is CASSEAARSLYNEQFF. The chain has TRBV10-2 and TRBJ2-1; D gene unclear. The CDR3 has 16 residues. Looked up from germline, CDR1 is WSHSY and CDR2 is SAAADI. V lost 2 bases to trimming and J lost 4 bases, with 15 bases between them.

Remarks on this clonotype: At one end the junction does not follow the germline gene, possibly because of a read error. The rearrangement uses TRBV19 and TRBJ2-7; the D gene is possibly TRBD1 (6 bases). The CDR3 has 15 amino acids. Germline CDR1 LNHDA, CDR2 SQIVND (reference sequence). The CDR3 DNA reads TGTGCCGGTAGTATAGCCGGGACACTCTGCTACGAGCAGTACTTC. Translation: CAGSIAGTLCYEQYF.

This clonotype was picked up many times. The V gene is TRBV5-1, the J gene TRBJ2-7; D is unresolved. Germline-derived CDR1 and CDR2 are SGHRS and YFSETQ. Trimming removed 0 bases from V and 1 base from J, with 20 bases in between. CDR3 size: 18 residues. CDR3 loop: CASSLDTPAIDHSYEQYF. CDR3 sequence (DNA): TGCGCCAGCAGCTTGGATACACCAGCTATCGACCATTCCTACGAGCAGTACTTC. The whole variable domain, filled in from reference TRBV5-1 and TRBJ2-7, reads KAGVTQTPRYLIKTRGQQVTLSCSPISGHRSVSWYQQTPGQGLQFLFEYFSETQRNKGNFPGRFSGRQFSNSRSEMNVSTLELGDSALYLCASSLDTPAIDHSYEQYFGPGTRLTVT.

The V gene is TRBV6-5, the J gene TRBJ2-1; D is ambiguous. The germline V gene encodes CDR1 MNHEY and CDR2 SVGAGI. V gave up 2 bases and J gave up 5 bases, with 16 bases separating them. The length of the CDR3 is 16 residues. CDR3 nucleotides: TGTGCCAGCAGTTACCCCGCCGGAGTGGGGAACAATGAGCAGTTCTTC. Translating gives CASSYPAGVGNNEQFF.

At least ten counts were recorded for this clonotype. The gene calls are TRBV7-2 and TRBJ2-5; 10 bases are a match to TRBD2. The germline V gene encodes CDR1 SGHTA and CDR2 FQGNSA. The CDR3 is 15 residues long. The V gene end was trimmed by 3 bases and the J gene end by 1 base; junction bases not matched to a gene: 2. Written as DNA, the CDR3 is TGTGCCAGCAGCTTCAGACTAGCGGGCCAAGAGACCCAGTACTTC. It translates to CASSFRLAGQETQYF.

The chain recombines TRBV20-1 with TRBJ2-3; 11 bases are a match to TRBD2. The J segment lost 3 bases and the V segment lost 6 bases, leaving 14 bases of the junction unmatched. The CDR3 covers 17 residues. The germline CDR1 and CDR2 sequences are DFQATT and SNEGSKA (reference sequence). CDR3 residues: CSASSGGTSGLTDTQYF. Written as DNA, the CDR3 is TGCAGTGCCAGCAGCGGTGGGACTAGCGGTTTAACAGATACGCAGTATTTT.

In this sample, this clonotype turned up many times. This chain joins TRBV19 and TRBJ1-2; D remains unclear. The length of the CDR3 is 15 residues. V lost 4 bases and J 0 bases, leaving 12 bases between the germline ends. Germline values: CDR1 LNHDA, CDR2 SQIVND (reference sequence). Written as DNA, the CDR3 is TGTGCCAGTAGTACTAAGACCGACACTAACTATGGCTACACCTTC. This gives the protein CASSTKTDTNYGYTF. The full variable domain, rest sourced from reference TRBV19 and TRBJ1-2, is DGGITQSPKYLFRKEGQNVTLSCEQNLNHDAMYWYRQDPGQGLRLIYYSQIVNDFQKGDIAEGYSVSREKKESFPLTVTSAQKNPTAFYLCASSTKTDTNYGYTFGSGTRLTVV.

This clonotype was seen ten or more times. The junction departs from germline at one end; a sequencing error may be responsible. The rearrangement joins TRBV5-1 to TRBJ2-5; possible D gene TRBD1, 6 bases. Germline values: CDR1 SGHRS, CDR2 YFSETQ. CDR3 size: 14 residues. The CDR3 sequence: CASSLGTLQDTQYF. The CDR3 bases are TGCGCCAGCAGCTTAGGGACATTGCAAGACACCCAGTACTTC.

CDR3 DNA: TGCGCCGTTGGCCTAGCGTTTAGCACAGATACGCAGTATTTT. Amino acid sequence: CAVGLAFSTDTQYF. The chain uses TRBV10-2 and TRBJ2-3; a weak D match, TRBD2 (6 bases). The CDR3 runs 14 residues. Trimming shortened V by 11 bases and J by 0 bases, and 15 bases separated the two germline ends. Per the germline V gene, CDR1 is WSHSY and CDR2 is SAAADI.

In its sample, this clonotype was seen a few times. One base away lies a much larger clone, so this may be a sequencing read error. The rearrangement uses TRBV20-1 and TRBJ2-1; 7 positions match TRBD2. The CDR3 extends over 15 amino acids. Per the germline V gene, CDR1 is DFQATT and CDR2 is SNEGSKA (reference sequence). V shed 6 bases, J shed 6 bases, and the junction held 14 bases outside the gene matches. The CDR3 protein is CSAQGREAASNEQFF. The CDR3 nucleotides are TGCAGTGCCCAAGGCCGGGAGGCCGCCTCCAATGAGCAGTTCTTC.

This clonotype was observed many times. For the CDR3, the DNA is TGTGCCAGCAGCCCAGCACGTGTCGGTAGCGGGTATAATGAGCAGTTCTTC. Translated: CASSPARVGSGYNEQFF. The V call is TRBV5-4, the J call TRBJ2-1, with TRBD2 matching over 7 bases. The J segment lost 7 bases and the V segment lost 4 bases, leaving 17 bases of the junction unmatched. The CDR3 runs to 17 residues. Germline CDR1 is SGHNT and CDR2 is YYREEE (reference sequence).

J is TRBJ2-7 and V is TRBV7-3; D is unresolved. The CDR3 consists of 15 residues. Germline CDR1 SGHTA, CDR2 FQGTGA. V gave up 5 bases and J gave up 1 base, with 15 bases separating them. CDR3 protein: CASSPAPNVSYEQYF. The DNA of the CDR3 is TGTGCCAGCAGCCCCGCCCCTAATGTTTCCTACGAGCAGTACTTC.

This clonotype was recorded many times. This rearrangement joins TRBV28 to TRBJ2-3; D gene ambiguous. The CDR3 spans 15 residues. V lost 3 bases and J lost 2, with 12 bases in between. Germline CDR1 reads MDHEN; CDR2 reads SYDVKM. In DNA, the CDR3 is TGTGCCAGCAGTTTCCCTGGTGGGAACACAGATACGCAGTATTTT. The encoded protein is CASSFPGGNTDTQYF.

Comments on this clonotype: This could be a read error, since a much larger clone is one nucleotide away. The chain links TRBV3-1 to TRBJ2-7; maybe TRBD1 (5 bases). This CDR3 has 14 amino acids. The germline gives CDR1 LGHDT, CDR2 YNNKEL (reference sequence). The CDR3 reads CPSSQGNFFSEQYF. The CDR3 nucleotides are TGTCCCAGCAGCCAGGGTAATTTCTTTTCCGAGCAGTACTTC.

This clonotype was detected only once. One junction end does not reproduce the germline sequence, and a read error may be involved. This rearrangement joins TRBV19 to TRBJ2-1; weak D call: TRBD2 (6 bases). Germline CDR1 LNHDA, CDR2 SQIVND (reference sequence). The CDR3 has 15 residues. The CDR3 DNA sequence: TGTGCCAGTAGTCCGAGTGGAGGGGTACTCAATGACCAGTTCTTC. This sequence encodes CASSPSGGVLNDQFF.

This clonotype occurred many times. The chain carries TRBV4-3 and TRBJ2-7; 8 bases line up with TRBD2. J gave up 2 bases and V 0 bases, and 12 bases lay outside the gene matches. The length of the CDR3 is 18 residues. Germline V gives CDR1 LGHNA, CDR2 YSLEER. The CDR3 here is CASSQDLPQGSGAYEQYF. The CDR3 region has the DNA TGCGCCAGCAGCCAAGACCTTCCCCAGGGTAGCGGGGCCTACGAGCAGTACTTC.

This clonotype was seen many times. Possible read error: a much larger clone is one base away. The chain uses TRBV11-3 and TRBJ2-1; D gene ambiguous. This CDR3 has 13 amino acids. V dropped 4 bases and J dropped 10 bases, with 14 bases sitting between them. Germline CDR1 is SGHNT and CDR2 is YENEEA. CDR3 amino acids: CASSSPVSSEQFF. The CDR3 region has the DNA TGTGCCAGCAGCTCCCCCGTTTCCTCGGAGCAGTTCTTC.